Below, one T cell receptor beta chain is given with its context. CDR1 is GTSNPN and CDR2 is SVGIG in the germline V gene (reference sequence). J was trimmed by 4 bases and V by 1 base; bases with no gene match: 5. The CDR3 is made up of 15 amino acids. The sample is drawn from a study of cytotoxic CD8 clonotypes in ibrutinib-treated CLL. Here immunoSEQ multiplex PCR was the method, and the copy in TCRdb shows in-frame clones only, minus some. This table has about 200,000 clones, roughly three quarters appearing once. The input for sequencing was PBMCs, taken after 12 months of ibrutinib treatment. The receptor's source is a human donor with chronic lymphocytic leukemia. V and J are TRBV30 and TRBJ2-1, with 9 nucleotides matching TRBD2. In DNA form, the CDR3 reads TGTGCCTGGAGTGGTCCGCGGGGGGGTTACAATGAGCAGTTCTTC. This sequence encodes CAWSGPRGGYNEQFF.